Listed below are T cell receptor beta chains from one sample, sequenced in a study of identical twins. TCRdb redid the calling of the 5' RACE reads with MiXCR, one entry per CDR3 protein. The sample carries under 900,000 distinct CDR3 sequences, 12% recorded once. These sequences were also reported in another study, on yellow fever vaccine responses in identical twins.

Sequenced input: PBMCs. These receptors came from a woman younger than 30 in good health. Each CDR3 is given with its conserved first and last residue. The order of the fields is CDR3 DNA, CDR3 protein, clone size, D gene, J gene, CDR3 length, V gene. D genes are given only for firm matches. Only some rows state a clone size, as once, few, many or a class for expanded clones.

TGCGCCAGCAGTGTCCAGGGCCATAATTCTTACAATGAGCAGTTCTTC | CASSVQGHNSYNEQFF | . | . | TRBJ2-1 | 16 | TRBV10-2
TGTGCCAGCAGCGTAGCACAGTGGAATTCACCCCTCCACTTT | CASSVAQWNSPLHF | many | . | TRBJ1-6 | 14 | TRBV9
TGCGCCAGCAGCCAAAATCAGGGACAGGGAAAAGAGACCCAGTACTTC | CASSQNQGQGKETQYF | . | TRBD1 | TRBJ2-5 | 16 | TRBV4-1
TGCAGTGCCAAGACTGTCTACAATGAGCAGTTCTTC | CSAKTVYNEQFF | . | . | TRBJ2-1 | 12 | TRBV20-1
TGTGCCACCAGTGACCCACCATGGACTGATGAGCAGTTCTTC | CATSDPPWTDEQFF | . | . | TRBJ2-1 | 14 | TRBV24-1
TGTGCCAGCAGCCCCCGGTCCCACGGGAACACTGAAGCTTTCTTT | CASSPRSHGNTEAFF | . | . | TRBJ1-1 | 15 | TRBV9
TGCAGCGTTGGTGGGATAGATACGCAGTATTTT | CSVGGIDTQYF | few | . | TRBJ2-3 | 11 | TRBV29-1
TGTGCCAGCAGTTTAGTGGGACTAGCGGGAGATAATGAGCAGTTCTTC | CASSLVGLAGDNEQFF | . | TRBD2 | TRBJ2-1 | 16 | TRBV12-3/TRBV12-4
TGTGCCAGCAAACTAGGGGGCGGGAACACCGGGGAGCTGTTTTTT | CASKLGGGNTGELFF | many | TRBD1 | TRBJ2-2 | 15 | TRBV7-2
TGTGCCAGCAGTGAACGTCTGGGGTATACGCAGTATTTT | CASSERLGYTQYF | . | . | TRBJ2-3 | 13 | TRBV6-4
TGTGCCACCAGTCCCGGACAGACCTACAATGAGCAGTTCTTC | CATSPGQTYNEQFF | . | . | TRBJ2-1 | 14 | TRBV24-1
TGTGCCAGCAGCCAATGGGGGGGCCTGAATTCACCCCTCCACTTT | CASSQWGGLNSPLHF | few | . | TRBJ1-6 | 15 | TRBV3-1
TGTGCCAGCAGCTTTTCGTCGGGGCCAGGGAGGGGTGAGCAGTTCTTC | CASSFSSGPGRGEQFF | few | TRBD2 | TRBJ2-1 | 16 | TRBV5-5
TGTGCCAGTAATAACCTACAGGGTAGCAATCAGCCCCAGCATTTT | CASNNLQGSNQPQHF | few | . | TRBJ1-5 | 15 | TRBV19
TGTGCCAGCAGTGAAGCCCTCTCAACCCAGTACTTC | CASSEALSTQYF | . | . | TRBJ2-5 | 12 | TRBV2
TGTGCCAGCGTCCGGGGGAGCACAGATACGCAGTATTTT | CASVRGSTDTQYF | . | . | TRBJ2-3 | 13 | TRBV7-9
TGCGCCAGCAGGCTGGACAGGGGGCATGAGACCCAGTACTTC | CASRLDRGHETQYF | few | TRBD1 | TRBJ2-5 | 14 | TRBV5-1
TGTGCCAGCAGTGCCCAGGGGGAGATTTCCAATGAGCAGTTCTTC | CASSAQGEISNEQFF | many | TRBD1 | TRBJ2-1 | 15 | TRBV2
TGCGCCAGCAGCAAGGGACAGTTGGGCGCGGCAGATACGCAGTATTTT | CASSKGQLGAADTQYF | many | TRBD1 | TRBJ2-3 | 16 | TRBV5-1
TGCGCCAGCAGCACCGACAGGAGGAACACTGAAGCTTTCTTT | CASSTDRRNTEAFF | many | . | TRBJ1-1 | 14 | TRBV5-1
TGTGCCAGTAGCCGGACTAGCGGGATCCAAGAGACCCAGTACTTC | CASSRTSGIQETQYF | . | TRBD2 | TRBJ2-5 | 15 | TRBV19
TGTGCCAGCAGCTCCCACTTAAATCAGCCCCAGCATTTT | CASSSHLNQPQHF | few | . | TRBJ1-5 | 13 | TRBV5-6
TGTGCCAGCAGCTCCACCGGGACAGAAATACGCGGGGAGCTGTTTTTT | CASSSTGTEIRGELFF | . | TRBD1 | TRBJ2-2 | 16 | TRBV28
TGCGCCAGCAGCCGACCGACCGAGAACACCATATATTTT | CASSRPTENTIYF | . | . | TRBJ1-3 | 13 | TRBV4-1
TGTGCCACACACAACGGACAGGACTGGGGTGGCTACACCTTC | CATHNGQDWGGYTF | few | TRBD1 | TRBJ1-2 | 14 | TRBV27
TGTGCCAGCAGCCAAGATACGACAGGGAACAATGAGCAGTTCTTC | CASSQDTTGNNEQFF | many | TRBD1 | TRBJ2-1 | 15 | TRBV4-2
TGTGCCAGCAGCTTAGTATCAGCGGTGGGGGAGCTGTTTTTT | CASSLVSAVGELFF | many | . | TRBJ2-2 | 14 | TRBV7-8
TGTGCCAGCAGCCCCGGGGAGACTTCCGGGGGGGAGCAGTTCTTC | CASSPGETSGGEQFF | . | TRBD2 | TRBJ2-1 | 15 | TRBV11-2
TGTGCCAGCAGTTTTCCCCCCGTCTCAGATACGCAGTATTTT | CASSFPPVSDTQYF | few | . | TRBJ2-3 | 14 | TRBV12-3/TRBV12-4
TGTGCCAGCAGCGTAGAGGGGGGACCAAGCACAGATACGCAGTATTTT | CASSVEGGPSTDTQYF | . | . | TRBJ2-3 | 16 | TRBV9
TGCGCCAGCAGCTTGACAGACCAAAATGAAAAACTGTTTTTT | CASSLTDQNEKLFF | few | . | TRBJ1-4 | 14 | TRBV5-1
TGTGCCAGCAGCCCTAGGCCATCCGGGGAGCTGTTTTTT | CASSPRPSGELFF | few | . | TRBJ2-2 | 13 | TRBV7-7
TGCAGTGGCCGGGACAGGGGGTACGAGCAGTACTTC | CSGRDRGYEQYF | many | TRBD1 | TRBJ2-7 | 12 | TRBV20-1
TGTGCCATCAACCCTGGGAGCTTTAGCACAGATACGCAGTATTTT | CAINPGSFSTDTQYF | . | . | TRBJ2-3 | 15 | TRBV10-3
TGTGCCATCAGTGAAGGGTCCACAGATACGCAGTATTTT | CAISEGSTDTQYF | many | . | TRBJ2-3 | 13 | TRBV10-3
TGTGCCAGCAGTTTTGTGCGGGGAGGTCAGTTCTTC | CASSFVRGGQFF | few | . | TRBJ2-1 | 12 | TRBV12-3/TRBV12-4
TGTGCCAGCAGCTGGACTAGCGGGAGACTCCACGGGGAGCTGTTTTTT | CASSWTSGRLHGELFF | . | TRBD2 | TRBJ2-2 | 16 | TRBV7-2
TGTGCCAGCAGCGTAGCTAGCGGGGGGGGCAATGAGCAGTTCTTC | CASSVASGGGNEQFF | . | TRBD2 | TRBJ2-1 | 15 | TRBV9
TGTGCCAGCAGCCCCTATGGCGCTGAAGCTTTCTTT | CASSPYGAEAFF | few | . | TRBJ1-1 | 12 | TRBV6-6
TGTGCCAGCAGTCGACAGGCCCGCTCTGGAAACACCATATATTTT | CASSRQARSGNTIYF | many | . | TRBJ1-3 | 15 | TRBV12-3/TRBV12-4
TGTGCCAGCAGCGTAGTGGCAGGGGAAATGTACAATGAGCAGTTCTTC | CASSVVAGEMYNEQFF | few | . | TRBJ2-1 | 16 | TRBV9
TGTGCCAGCAGACTGGGAGGGCCTAATGAAAAACTGTTTTTT | CASRLGGPNEKLFF | many | . | TRBJ1-4 | 14 | TRBV6-1
TGTGCCAGCAGTCAGCCGAGCTCCTACAATGAGCAGTTCTTC | CASSQPSSYNEQFF | . | . | TRBJ2-1 | 14 | TRBV28
TGTGCCAGCAGTTTAGCGCTTGCGGGAGAGACCCAGTACTTC | CASSLALAGETQYF | . | . | TRBJ2-5 | 14 | TRBV12-3/TRBV12-4
TGTGCCAGCACCTATACAGGTTCCGGGGAGACCCAGTACTTC | CASTYTGSGETQYF | few | . | TRBJ2-5 | 14 | TRBV12-3/TRBV12-4
TGTGCCAGCAGTTTGAACAATCCCACCGGGGAGCTGTTTTTT | CASSLNNPTGELFF | . | . | TRBJ2-2 | 14 | TRBV12-3/TRBV12-4
TGTGCCAGCAGCTTAGGGGTTGAGGAGCAGTTCTTC | CASSLGVEEQFF | . | . | TRBJ2-1 | 12 | TRBV7-9
TGTGCCAGCAGCTTAATAGGCGGCGCTAGCACAGATACGCAGTATTTT | CASSLIGGASTDTQYF | . | . | TRBJ2-3 | 16 | TRBV7-3
TGCAGTGCTAGCCAAGGGGAGATGACAGATACGCAGTATTTT | CSASQGEMTDTQYF | few | . | TRBJ2-3 | 14 | TRBV20-1
TGTGCCAGCAGTTGGCGGGATCAGCAGTTCTTC | CASSWRDQQFF | . | . | TRBJ2-1 | 11 | TRBV12-3/TRBV12-4
TGTGCCAGCAGCGTAGCCGCCACTGAGCAGTTCTTC | CASSVAATEQFF | few | . | TRBJ2-1 | 12 | TRBV9
TGCGCCAGCAGCTTGGTCGAAATCTTACGGGGCTCGGAGACCCAGTACTTC | CASSLVEILRGSETQYF | . | . | TRBJ2-5 | 17 | TRBV5-1
TGTGCCAGCGCCTCCGGGACTAGTTTAGATGAGCAGTTCTTC | CASASGTSLDEQFF | . | TRBD2 | TRBJ2-1 | 14 | TRBV7-9
TGTGCCAGCAGCTTAGGGGAGACAGGGGACTATGGCTACACCTTC | CASSLGETGDYGYTF | . | TRBD1 | TRBJ1-2 | 15 | TRBV11-2
TGTGCCAGCAGCTTATACACCGGGCCGGGGACGGAAGCCTTCTTT | CASSLYTGPGTEAFF | few | . | TRBJ1-1 | 15 | TRBV11-1
TGTGCCAGCTCACCGACTAGCGGGACCTTTTACACAGATACGCAGTATTTT | CASSPTSGTFYTDTQYF | . | TRBD2 | TRBJ2-3 | 17 | TRBV18
TGCAGTGCCAATACAGGGCATGGGTCCTACAATGAGCAGTTCTTC | CSANTGHGSYNEQFF | . | . | TRBJ2-1 | 15 | TRBV20-1